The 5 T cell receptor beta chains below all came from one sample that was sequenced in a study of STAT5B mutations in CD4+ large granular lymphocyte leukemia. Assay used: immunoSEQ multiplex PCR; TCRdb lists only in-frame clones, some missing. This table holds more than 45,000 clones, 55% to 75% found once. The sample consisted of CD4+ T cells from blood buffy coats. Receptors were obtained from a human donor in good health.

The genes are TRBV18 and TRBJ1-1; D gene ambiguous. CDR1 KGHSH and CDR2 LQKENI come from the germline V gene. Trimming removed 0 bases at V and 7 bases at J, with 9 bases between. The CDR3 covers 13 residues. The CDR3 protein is CASSPPVGDEAFF. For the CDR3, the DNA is TGTGCCAGCTCACCACCCGTCGGGGATGAAGCTTTCTTT.

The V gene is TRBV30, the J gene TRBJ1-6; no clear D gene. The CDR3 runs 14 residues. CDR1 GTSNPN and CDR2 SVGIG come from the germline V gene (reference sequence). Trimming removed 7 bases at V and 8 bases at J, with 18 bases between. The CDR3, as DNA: TGTGCCTCCACGAAGACCCGGCGGGATTCACCCCTCCACTTT. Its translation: CASTKTRRDSPLHF.

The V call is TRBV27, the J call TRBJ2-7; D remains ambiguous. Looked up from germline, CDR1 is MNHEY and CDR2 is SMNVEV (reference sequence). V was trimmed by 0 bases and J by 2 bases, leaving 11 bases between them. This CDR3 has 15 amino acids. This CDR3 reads CASSLSALLAYEQYF. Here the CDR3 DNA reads TGTGCCAGCAGTTTATCCGCCCTGCTAGCCTACGAGCAGTACTTC.

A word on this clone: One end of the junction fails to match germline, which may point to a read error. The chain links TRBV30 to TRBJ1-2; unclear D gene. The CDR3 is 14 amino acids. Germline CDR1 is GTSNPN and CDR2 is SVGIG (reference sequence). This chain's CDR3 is CVWSVNSQIYGYTF. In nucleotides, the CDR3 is TGTGTCTGGAGTGTTAACAGCCAGATCTATGGCTACACCTTC.

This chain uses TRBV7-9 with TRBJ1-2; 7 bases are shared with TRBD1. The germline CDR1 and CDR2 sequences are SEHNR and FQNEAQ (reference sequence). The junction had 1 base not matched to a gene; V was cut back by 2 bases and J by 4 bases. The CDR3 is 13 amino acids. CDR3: CASSLRDSYGYTF. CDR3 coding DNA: TGTGCCAGCAGCTTACGGGACAGCTATGGCTACACCTTC. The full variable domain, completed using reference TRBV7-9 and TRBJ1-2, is DTGVSQNPRHKITKRGQNVTFRCDPISEHNRLYWYRQTLGQGPEFLTYFQNEAQLEKSRLLSDRFSAERPKGSFSTLEIQRTEQGDSAMYLCASSLRDSYGYTFGSGTRLTVV.